The 4 T cell receptor beta chains in this list originate from one sample, sequenced in a study of T cell responses to AZD1222 COVID-19 vaccine. Repertoires were generated with immunoSEQ multiplex PCR, while TCRdb's copy carries only in-frame clones and drops some. In the table there are roughly 80,000 clones, about 90% of which are singletons. Sequenced here: peripheral blood, sampled on day 0 of AZD1222 vaccination. The receptors stem from an adult in good health.

The genes are TRBV19 and TRBJ2-2, with TRBD1 matching 7 bases. Germline V CDR1 and CDR2: LNHDA, SQIVND (reference sequence). The CDR3 totals 13 residues. V shed 10 bases, J shed 4 bases, and the junction held 6 bases outside the gene matches. The CDR3 nucleotides read TGTGCCACCCAAAGGGGGCGCACCGGGGAGCTGTTTTTT. Translated, it gives CATQRGRTGELFF.

This sequence joins TRBV28 and TRBJ2-7; TRBD2 matches 10 bases. Germline V gene lookup returns CDR1 MDHEN and CDR2 SYDVKM. The CDR3 has 15 residues. The V segment lost 6 bases and the J segment 3 bases; nucleotides outside the gene matches: 8. In DNA form, the CDR3 reads TGTGCCAGCAGCCAATTTGGGACTAGCGACTACGAGCAGTACTTC. Its translation: CASSQFGTSDYEQYF.

This clone came up once. V and J are TRBV7-9 and TRBJ2-3; possible D gene TRBD2, 6 bases. V was shortened by 0 bases and J by 14 bases, with 21 bases between the two germline ends. The CDR3 consists of 15 residues. The V gene's germline CDR1 is SEHNR and CDR2 FQNEAQ (reference sequence). The CDR3 nucleotides read TGTGCCAGCAGCTTAGCGGCCAGCGGGTTGTTGCGGGGGTATTTT. It is translated as CASSLAASGLLRGYF.

This clone appeared a few times. This chain joins TRBV7-3 and TRBJ2-7; possibly TRBD1 for D (5 bases). Trimming shortened V by 5 bases and J by 6 bases, and 14 bases separated the two germline ends. CDR3 length equals 13 residues. Germline-derived CDR1 and CDR2 are SGHTA and FQGTGA. In DNA, the CDR3 is TGTGCCAGCAGCCCATCTCTAGGGGCCGAGCAGTACTTC. Protein sequence: CASSPSLGAEQYF.